A selection of T cell receptor beta chains follows, all from one sample in a study of T cell responses to AZD1222 COVID-19 vaccine. Sequencing was performed with immunoSEQ multiplex PCR; in TCRdb, only in-frame clones are kept and a portion is missing. The table has roughly 160,000 clones, about 92% seen once. This sample comprised peripheral blood, obtained on day 0 of AZD1222 vaccination. All receptors come from an adult in good health. Each CDR3 is given with its conserved first and last residue. Each record gives: D gene, J gene, V gene, clone size, CDR3 DNA, CDR3 protein. D genes are given only for firm matches. Some rows mark clone size as missing; the rest say once, few, many or name a class of expanded clone.

D gene: TRBD1; J gene: TRBJ2-2; V gene: TRBV27; clone size: NA; CDR3 DNA: TGTGCCAGCAGGCTTGGACAGGTCCACACCGGGGAGCTGTTTTTT; CDR3 protein: CASRLGQVHTGELFF
D gene: TRBD2; J gene: TRBJ2-5; V gene: TRBV5-4; clone size: NA; CDR3 DNA: TGTGCCAGCAGCTTGGCGGGTAGCGGGGGTGGGGAGACCCAGTACTTC; CDR3 protein: CASSLAGSGGGETQYF
D gene: TRBD1; J gene: TRBJ2-3; V gene: TRBV5-8; clone size: few; CDR3 DNA: TGTGCCAGCAGCTTAAGACAGGGACACACAGATACGCAGTATTTT; CDR3 protein: CASSLRQGHTDTQYF
D gene: TRBD1; J gene: TRBJ1-5; V gene: TRBV6-6; clone size: once; CDR3 DNA: TGTGCCAGCAGTTACGCAGGGGGCGTAGGCAATCAGCCCCAGCATTTT; CDR3 protein: CASSYAGGVGNQPQHF
D gene: TRBD1; J gene: TRBJ1-2; V gene: TRBV6-5; clone size: NA; CDR3 DNA: TGTGCCAGCAGGGCGACAGGGGGCTACTATGGCTACACCTTC; CDR3 protein: CASRATGGYYGYTF
D gene: TRBD1; J gene: TRBJ1-1; V gene: TRBV5-1; clone size: once; CDR3 DNA: TGCGCCAGCAGCTTTCAGGGGGCAGGGGGCACTGAAGCTTTCTTT; CDR3 protein: CASSFQGAGGTEAFF
D gene: NA; J gene: TRBJ1-6; V gene: TRBV28; clone size: once; CDR3 DNA: TGTGCCAGCAGTTCCTCCAGACAGAGCGGGATCCACTTT; CDR3 protein: CASSSSRQSGIHF
D gene: TRBD1; J gene: TRBJ1-6; V gene: TRBV19; clone size: NA; CDR3 DNA: TGTGCCAGTGCTACCGGGACAGGGGTAGGTTCACCCCTCCACTTT; CDR3 protein: CASATGTGVGSPLHF
D gene: NA; J gene: TRBJ1-2; V gene: TRBV6-2/TRBV6-3; clone size: NA; CDR3 DNA: TGTGCCAGCAGTAGGACGGCCAACTATGGCTACACCTTC; CDR3 protein: CASSRTANYGYTF
D gene: NA; J gene: TRBJ1-2; V gene: TRBV7-9; clone size: NA; CDR3 DNA: TGTGCCAGCAGTCTACCCAAAATTCAAGGTTCCTTC; CDR3 protein: CASSLPKIQGSF
D gene: NA; J gene: TRBJ1-2; V gene: TRBV4-2; clone size: NA; CDR3 DNA: TGTGCCAGCAGCCAAGCGGGTGGTGAAAGGGATGCCTTC; CDR3 protein: CASSQAGGERDAF
D gene: NA; J gene: TRBJ1-1; V gene: TRBV28; clone size: NA; CDR3 DNA: TGTGCCAGCAGTTTATGGTCGGGTGGTACTGAAGCTTTCTTT; CDR3 protein: CASSLWSGGTEAFF
D gene: NA; J gene: TRBJ2-2; V gene: TRBV4-3; clone size: NA; CDR3 DNA: TGCGCCAGCAGCCAAGAGGCTACCGGAACCGGGGAGCTGTTTTTT; CDR3 protein: CASSQEATGTGELFF
D gene: NA; J gene: TRBJ1-2; V gene: TRBV10-1; clone size: NA; CDR3 DNA: TGCGCCAGCAGTCTTGGACCAGGCCATGGCTACACCTTC; CDR3 protein: CASSLGPGHGYTF
D gene: NA; J gene: TRBJ2-5; V gene: TRBV12-3/TRBV12-4; clone size: NA; CDR3 DNA: TGTGCCAGCAGTTCTCCCGGGGTGGGGACCCAGTACTTC; CDR3 protein: CASSSPGVGTQYF
D gene: NA; J gene: TRBJ2-7; V gene: TRBV7-9; clone size: NA; CDR3 DNA: TGTGCCAGCAGCTTGGAGGGATCGAACGAGCAGTACTTC; CDR3 protein: CASSLEGSNEQYF
D gene: NA; J gene: TRBJ1-2; V gene: TRBV28; clone size: NA; CDR3 DNA: TGTGCCAGCTTCGCAGACAACTATGGCTACACCTTC; CDR3 protein: CASFADNYGYTF
D gene: NA; J gene: TRBJ1-2; V gene: TRBV11-2; clone size: once; CDR3 DNA: TGTGCCAGCAGCTTGGACAGCGACTATGGCTACACCTTC; CDR3 protein: CASSLDSDYGYTF
D gene: TRBD1; J gene: TRBJ1-1; V gene: TRBV5-1; clone size: NA; CDR3 DNA: TGCGCCAGCAGCTTGGATCCCCGGGTGGCAGGGGGGAACACTGAAGCTTTCTTT; CDR3 protein: CASSLDPRVAGGNTEAFF
D gene: NA; J gene: TRBJ1-1; V gene: TRBV9; clone size: NA; CDR3 DNA: TGTGCCAGCAGCGTAGGTGAGGGGATGTCAAACACTGAAGCTTTCTTT; CDR3 protein: CASSVGEGMSNTEAFF
D gene: NA; J gene: TRBJ1-6; V gene: TRBV30; clone size: NA; CDR3 DNA: TGTGCCTGGACGGAGGGCCTCTATAATTCACCCCTCCACTTT; CDR3 protein: CAWTEGLYNSPLHF
D gene: NA; J gene: TRBJ1-4; V gene: TRBV15; clone size: NA; CDR3 DNA: TGTGCCACCAGCAGAGATGTCGCGGGAGGACTGTTTTTT; CDR3 protein: CATSRDVAGGLFF
D gene: NA; J gene: TRBJ1-2; V gene: TRBV7-2; clone size: once; CDR3 DNA: TGTGCCAGCAGCCCGTCTCGGATCCCTAACTATGGCTACACCTTC; CDR3 protein: CASSPSRIPNYGYTF
D gene: NA; J gene: TRBJ2-3; V gene: TRBV6-5; clone size: NA; CDR3 DNA: TGTGCCAGCGAGAGCTGGGGGTACGACACAGATACGCAGTATTTT; CDR3 protein: CASESWGYDTDTQYF
D gene: NA; J gene: TRBJ1-6; V gene: TRBV28; clone size: once; CDR3 DNA: TGTGCCAGCAGTCCTGGGGGGGGGCCCCTCCACTTT; CDR3 protein: CASSPGGGPLHF
D gene: TRBD1; J gene: TRBJ1-1; V gene: TRBV6-5; clone size: NA; CDR3 DNA: TGTGCCAGCAGGAGGGACAGGAAATATAACACTGAAGCTTTCTTT; CDR3 protein: CASRRDRKYNTEAFF
D gene: NA; J gene: TRBJ1-1; V gene: TRBV7-8; clone size: NA; CDR3 DNA: TGTGCCAGCAGCTTACCGGGGGTTCGTGGTGAAGCTTTCTTT; CDR3 protein: CASSLPGVRGEAFF
D gene: NA; J gene: TRBJ2-1; V gene: TRBV12-3/TRBV12-4; clone size: NA; CDR3 DNA: TGTGCCAGCAGTTTAGGCGACACGCAGTTCTTC; CDR3 protein: CASSLGDTQFF
D gene: NA; J gene: TRBJ1-2; V gene: TRBV6-6; clone size: NA; CDR3 DNA: TGTGCCAGCAGTCAGGCCGGGACGGACCACTATGGCTACACCTTC; CDR3 protein: CASSQAGTDHYGYTF
D gene: NA; J gene: TRBJ2-3; V gene: TRBV6-6; clone size: NA; CDR3 DNA: TGTGCCAGCAGTTACTCGAACTCACCAGATACGCAGTATTTT; CDR3 protein: CASSYSNSPDTQYF
D gene: TRBD2; J gene: TRBJ2-5; V gene: TRBV9; clone size: NA; CDR3 DNA: TGTGCCAGCAGCGCGTTAGAGGGAGGGGAAGAGACCCAGTACTTC; CDR3 protein: CASSALEGGEETQYF
D gene: TRBD1; J gene: TRBJ2-7; V gene: TRBV5-1; clone size: NA; CDR3 DNA: TGCGCCAGCAGACCGGGACAGGGGGGGATCGAGCAGTACTTC; CDR3 protein: CASRPGQGGIEQYF
D gene: TRBD1; J gene: TRBJ1-1; V gene: TRBV28; clone size: NA; CDR3 DNA: TGTGCTTCCTTCCAGGGGGGGGGTACTGAAGCTTTCTTT; CDR3 protein: CASFQGGGTEAFF